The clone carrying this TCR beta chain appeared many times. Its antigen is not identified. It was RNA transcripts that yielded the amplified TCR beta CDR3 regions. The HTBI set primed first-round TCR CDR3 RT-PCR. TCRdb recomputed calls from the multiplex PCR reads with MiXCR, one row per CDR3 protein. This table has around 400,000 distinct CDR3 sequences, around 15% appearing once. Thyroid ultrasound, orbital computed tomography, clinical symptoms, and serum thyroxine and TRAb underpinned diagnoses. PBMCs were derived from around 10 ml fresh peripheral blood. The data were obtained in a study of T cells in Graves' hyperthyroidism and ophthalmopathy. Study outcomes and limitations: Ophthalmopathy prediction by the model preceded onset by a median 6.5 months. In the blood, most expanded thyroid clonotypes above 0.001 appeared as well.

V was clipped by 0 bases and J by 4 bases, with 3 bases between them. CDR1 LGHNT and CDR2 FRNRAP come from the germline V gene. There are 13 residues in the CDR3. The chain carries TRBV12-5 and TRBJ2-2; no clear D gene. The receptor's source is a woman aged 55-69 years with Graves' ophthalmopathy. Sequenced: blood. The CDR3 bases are TGTGCTAGTGGTTTGGTAGGCACCGGGGAGCTGTTTTTT. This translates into CASGLVGTGELFF.